This T cell receptor beta chain derives from a study of T cells in localized non-small cell lung cancer. This clone is deemed medium-sized (0.01 to 0.1%). The antigen is not known. Assay used: immunoSEQ multiplex PCR; TCRdb lists only in-frame clones, some missing. The table includes some 2,600 clones, less than 35% detected once. Overall study results and limits: Peak T cell clonality was found in uninvolved adjacent lung, exceeding tumor.

The CDR3 runs to 14 residues. The rearrangement uses TRBV12-2 and TRBJ2-5; the table calls TRBD2, which could not be checked here. TRBV12-2 is described as a pseudogene. This sequence was found in a man aged 18 to 49 with stage I lung adenocarcinoma. This specimen consisted of lung tumor tissue, obtained before any cancer treatment. The CDR3 DNA reads TGTGCCAGTTCACTAGCGGGGGGGCAGGAGACCCAGTACTTC. Its protein is CASSLAGGQETQYF.